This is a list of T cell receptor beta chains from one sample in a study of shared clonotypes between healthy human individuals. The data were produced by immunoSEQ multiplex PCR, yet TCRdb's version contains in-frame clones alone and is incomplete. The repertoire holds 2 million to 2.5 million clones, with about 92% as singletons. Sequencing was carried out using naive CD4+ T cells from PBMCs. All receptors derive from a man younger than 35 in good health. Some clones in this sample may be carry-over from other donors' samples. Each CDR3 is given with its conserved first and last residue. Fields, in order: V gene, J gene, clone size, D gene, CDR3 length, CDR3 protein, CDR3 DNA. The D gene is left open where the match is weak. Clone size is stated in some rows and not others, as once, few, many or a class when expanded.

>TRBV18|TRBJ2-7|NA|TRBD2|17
CASSLLYGTSATYEQYF
TGTGCCAGCTCACTACTGTACGGGACTAGCGCAACCTACGAGCAGTACTTC
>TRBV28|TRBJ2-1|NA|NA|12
CASSLVYNEQFF
TGTGCCAGCAGTCTCGTATACAATGAGCAGTTCTTC
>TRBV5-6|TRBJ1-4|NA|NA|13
CASSFAGNEKLFF
TGTGCCAGCAGCTTCGCCGGTAATGAAAAACTGTTTTTT
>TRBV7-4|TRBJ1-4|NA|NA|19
CASSSGGDFIKTTNEKLFF
TGTGCCAGCAGCTCGGGGGGAGATTTCATTAAAACAACTAATGAAAAACTGTTTTTT
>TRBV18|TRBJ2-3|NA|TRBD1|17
CASSLSKNRGQRDTQYF
TGTGCCAGCTCACTCTCAAAAAACAGGGGGCAGAGAGATACGCAGTATTTT
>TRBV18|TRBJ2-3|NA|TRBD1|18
CASSAFYGTGVSTDTQYF
TGTGCCAGCTCAGCATTCTACGGGACAGGGGTTAGCACAGATACGCAGTATTTT
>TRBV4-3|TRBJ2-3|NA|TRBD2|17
CASSQALAGGVTDTQYF
TGCGCCAGCAGCCAAGCCCTAGCGGGAGGAGTGACAGATACGCAGTATTTT
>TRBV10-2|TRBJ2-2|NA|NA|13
CASAGTNTGELFF
TGCGCCAGCGCCGGGACTAACACCGGGGAGCTGTTTTTT
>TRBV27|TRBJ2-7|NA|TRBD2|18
CASSFVSGTSGWAYEQYF
TGTGCCAGCAGTTTTGTTTCTGGGACTAGCGGGTGGGCCTACGAGCAGTACTTC
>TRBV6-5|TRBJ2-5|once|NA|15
CASSPFRGVPETQYF
TGTGCCAGCAGTCCCTTTCGTGGGGTGCCAGAGACCCAGTACTTC
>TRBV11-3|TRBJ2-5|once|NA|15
CASSTGWDGQETQYF
TGTGCCAGCAGCACCGGCTGGGACGGCCAAGAGACCCAGTACTTC
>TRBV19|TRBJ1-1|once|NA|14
CASSGGRLNTEAFF
TGTGCCAGTAGTGGGGGCAGACTGAACACTGAAGCTTTCTTT
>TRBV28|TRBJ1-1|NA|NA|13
CASSSWASRSVFF
TGTGCCAGCAGTTCTTGGGCCAGCCGGAGCGTTTTCTTT
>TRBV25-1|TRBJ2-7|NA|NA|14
CASSMPGSSYEQYF
TGTGCCAGCAGTATGCCAGGTAGCTCCTACGAGCAGTACTTC
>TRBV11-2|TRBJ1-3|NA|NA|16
CASSLGRGSSGNTIYF
TGTGCCAGCAGCTTAGGCAGAGGGAGCTCTGGAAACACCATATATTTT
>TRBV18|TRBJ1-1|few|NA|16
CASSPTTQGMNTEAFF
TGTGCCAGCTCACCTACTACGCAGGGCATGAACACTGAAGCTTTCTTT
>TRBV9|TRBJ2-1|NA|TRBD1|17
CASSAGGWDRVNNEQFF
TGTGCCAGCAGCGCCGGTGGATGGGACAGGGTAAACAATGAGCAGTTCTTC
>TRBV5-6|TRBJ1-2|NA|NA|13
CASSFGESYGYTF
TGTGCCAGCAGCTTCGGAGAGTCCTATGGCTACACCTTC
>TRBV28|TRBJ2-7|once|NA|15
CASSSGSPPTYEQYF
TGTGCCAGCAGTTCCGGGTCCCCCCCCACCTACGAGCAGTACTTC
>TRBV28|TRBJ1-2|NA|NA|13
CASGLGFKRGYTF
TGTGCCAGCGGCCTAGGGTTTAAGCGTGGCTACACCTTC
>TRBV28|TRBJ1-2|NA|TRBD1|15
CASSSLTGGNYGYTF
TGTGCCAGCAGCTCCTTGACAGGGGGGAACTATGGCTACACCTTC
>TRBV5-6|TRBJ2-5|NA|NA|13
CASSRDGEIAQYF
TGTGCCAGCAGCCGGGACGGGGAAATCGCCCAGTACTTC
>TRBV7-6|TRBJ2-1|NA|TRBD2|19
CASSRMVLAGPSSYNEQFF
TGTGCCAGCAGCCGTATGGTCCTAGCGGGGCCAAGCTCCTACAATGAGCAGTTCTTC
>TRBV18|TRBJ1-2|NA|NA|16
CASSPAEGFLVRGYTF
TGTGCCAGCTCACCTGCAGAGGGATTTTTAGTCCGGGGCTACACCTTC
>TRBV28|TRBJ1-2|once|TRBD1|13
CASSLGTGYGYTF
TGTGCCAGCAGTCTGGGGACAGGCTATGGCTACACCTTC
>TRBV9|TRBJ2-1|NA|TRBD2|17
CASSPRTSGSSYNEQFF
TGTGCCAGCAGCCCCCGGACTAGCGGGAGCTCCTACAATGAGCAGTTCTTC
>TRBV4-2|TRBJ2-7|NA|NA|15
CASSQEPGRSYEQYF
TGTGCCAGCAGCCAAGAGCCAGGGAGGTCCTACGAGCAGTACTTC
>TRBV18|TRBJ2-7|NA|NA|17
CASSPETQGLFIYEQYF
TGTGCCAGCTCACCGGAGACACAGGGCCTATTTATTTACGAGCAGTACTTC
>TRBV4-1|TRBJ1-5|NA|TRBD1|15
CASSRDRGINQPQHF
TGCGCCAGCAGCCGGGACAGGGGGATTAATCAGCCCCAGCATTTT
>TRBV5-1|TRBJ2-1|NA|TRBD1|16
CASSPGTGSSYNEQFF
TGCGCCAGCAGCCCCGGGACAGGTAGCTCCTACAATGAGCAGTTCTTC
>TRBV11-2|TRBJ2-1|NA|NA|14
CASSATLTYNEQFF
TGTGCCAGCAGCGCGACTCTTACCTACAATGAGCAGTTCTTC
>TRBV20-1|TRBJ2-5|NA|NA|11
CSEGQGETQYF
TGCAGTGAGGGGCAAGGGGAGACCCAGTACTTC
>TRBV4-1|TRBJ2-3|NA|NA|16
CASSQERTRIPDTQYF
TGCGCCAGCAGCCAAGAGAGGACACGGATCCCAGATACGCAGTATTTT
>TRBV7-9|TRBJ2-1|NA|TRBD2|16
CASSPTSGSSYNEQFF
TGTGCCAGCAGCCCAACTAGCGGGAGCTCCTACAATGAGCAGTTCTTC
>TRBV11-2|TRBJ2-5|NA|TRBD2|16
CASSSPRTRREETQYF
TGTGCCAGCAGCTCTCCACGGACTAGAAGAGAAGAGACCCAGTACTTC
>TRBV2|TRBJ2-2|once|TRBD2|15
CASLLAGGYTGELFF
TGTGCCAGCTTATTAGCGGGAGGCTACACCGGGGAGCTGTTTTTT
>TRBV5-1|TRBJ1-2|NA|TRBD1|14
CASSSGGGNYGYTF
TGCGCCAGCAGCTCAGGGGGTGGCAACTATGGCTACACCTTC
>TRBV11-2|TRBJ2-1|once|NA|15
CASSRIRGSGNEQFF
TGTGCCAGCAGCCGAATACGGGGATCAGGGAATGAGCAGTTCTTC
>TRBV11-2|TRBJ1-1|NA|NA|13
CASSSDRDAEAFF
TGTGCCAGCAGCTCCGACCGGGACGCTGAAGCTTTCTTT
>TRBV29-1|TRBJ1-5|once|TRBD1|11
CSVERQGAQHF
TGCAGCGTTGAAAGACAGGGGGCCCAGCATTTT
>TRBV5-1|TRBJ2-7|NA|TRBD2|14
CASSSGTRSYEQYF
TGCGCCAGCAGCTCTGGGACTAGGTCCTACGAGCAGTACTTC
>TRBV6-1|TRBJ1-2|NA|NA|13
CASSEREGYGYTF
TGTGCCAGCAGTGAACGGGAAGGCTATGGCTACACCTTC
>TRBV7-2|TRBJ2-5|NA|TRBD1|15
CASSLGVTGAETQYF
TGTGCCAGCAGCTTGGGTGTGACAGGGGCGGAGACCCAGTACTTC
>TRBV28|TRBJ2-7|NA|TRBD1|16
CASSLVDRVRFYEQYF
TGTGCCAGCAGTCTCGTGGACAGGGTAAGATTTTACGAGCAGTACTTC
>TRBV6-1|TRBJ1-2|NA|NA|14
CASSEAGGKDGYTF
TGTGCCAGCAGTGAAGCAGGAGGGAAGGATGGCTACACCTTC
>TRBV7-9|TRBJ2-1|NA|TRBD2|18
CASSIIAGGSPSYNEQFF
TGTGCCAGCAGCATCATAGCGGGAGGGTCCCCCTCCTACAATGAGCAGTTCTTC
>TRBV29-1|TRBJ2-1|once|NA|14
CSVDQLSSYNEQFF
TGCAGCGTTGACCAGCTGAGCTCCTACAATGAGCAGTTCTTC
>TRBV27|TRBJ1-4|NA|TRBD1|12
CASSPGQLKLFF
TGTGCCAGCAGTCCGGGACAGTTAAAACTGTTTTTT
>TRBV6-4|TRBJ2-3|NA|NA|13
CASSEGSTDTQYF
TGTGCCAGCAGTGAGGGAAGCACAGATACGCAGTATTTT
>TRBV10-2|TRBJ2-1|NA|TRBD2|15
CASRRGLDVANEQFF
TGCGCCAGCAGGAGGGGACTAGATGTTGCCAATGAGCAGTTCTTC
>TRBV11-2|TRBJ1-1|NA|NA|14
CASSLGAPNTEAFF
TGTGCCAGCAGCTTAGGGGCCCCCAACACTGAAGCTTTCTTT